This T cell receptor beta chain emerged from a study of blood T cell repertoires in COVID-19. About the study: The United States, Italy and Spain supplied acute and convalescent COVID-19 samples. PBMCs, B-cell-depleted T cells, or T cells were the source of the cDNA or gDNA that made up the material.

In the original processing: Reference gene primer amplification gave estimated nucleated cell counts. The protocol was immunoSEQ multiplex PCR, while the TCRdb copy is restricted to in-frame clones and leaves out a portion. The V and J calls and clone size come from that table; D and trimming were worked out from the DNA. The sample shows 150,000 to 200,000 clones, roughly nine tenths of them seen only once. Trimming cost V 0 bases and J 4 bases, with 10 bases left between them. The germline CDR1 and CDR2 sequences are SGHNT and YYREEE (reference sequence). The CDR3 loop spans 15 amino acids. This clonotype originated in a man in his 60s with acute or convalescent COVID-19. The chain uses TRBV5-4 and TRBJ1-4, with D unresolved. Input material: peripheral blood. The CDR3 region has the DNA TGTGCCAGCAGCTTGGACGGGGATGTTAATGAAAAACTGTTTTTT. This gives the protein CASSLDGDVNEKLFF.